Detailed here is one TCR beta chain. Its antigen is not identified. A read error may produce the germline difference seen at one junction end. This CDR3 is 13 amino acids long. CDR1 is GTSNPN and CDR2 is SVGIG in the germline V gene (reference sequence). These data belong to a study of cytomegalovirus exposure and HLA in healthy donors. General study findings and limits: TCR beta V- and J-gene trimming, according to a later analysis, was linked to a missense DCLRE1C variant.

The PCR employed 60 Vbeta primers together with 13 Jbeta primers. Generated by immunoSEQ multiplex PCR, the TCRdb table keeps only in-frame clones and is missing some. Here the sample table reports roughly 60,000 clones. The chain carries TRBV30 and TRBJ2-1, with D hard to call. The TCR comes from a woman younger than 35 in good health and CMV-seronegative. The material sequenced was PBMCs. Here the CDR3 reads CAWSISSDNEQFF. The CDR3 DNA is TGTGCCTGGAGTATTAGCTCCGACAATGAGCAGTTCTTC.